Included here is one T cell receptor (beta chain) sequence, with context. This sample is part of a study of blood T cell repertoires in COVID-19. Study information: Donors in the United States, Italy and Spain gave samples during acute or convalescent COVID-19. Sample material is recorded as cDNA or gDNA derived from T cells, B-cell-depleted T cells, or PBMCs.

Methods used by the authors: Quantification of nucleated cells was approximated via reference gene primer amplification. Profiling relied on immunoSEQ multiplex PCR, and the TCRdb table lists in-frame clones only, not all of them. V and J calls and clone size are copied from that table; D and trimming were computed from the DNA. The repertoire has over 120,000 clones, over 70% of them found once; the top ten carry 3.5% to 4%. Sequencing used peripheral blood. The sequence was obtained from a man in his 70s who had recovered from COVID-19.

Here the CDR3 DNA reads TGTGCCAGCAGTCCGACTAGCTTCGGGGAGCAGTTCTTC. Translated: CASSPTSFGEQFF. The chain joins TRBV6-2 or TRBV6-3 to TRBJ2-1, with TRBD2 matching over 7 bases. The J segment lost 10 bases and the V segment lost 5 bases, leaving 8 bases of the junction unmatched. This CDR3 spans 13 amino acids. Germline V gene lookup returns CDR1 MNHEY and CDR2 SVGEGT.